The clone carrying this TCR beta chain was counted a single time. The sample is drawn from a study of blood T cell repertoires in COVID-19. As for the study in general: Samples of COVID-19 (acute and convalescent) were obtained from the United States, Italy and Spain. T cells, B-cell-depleted T cells, or PBMCs provided the cDNA or gDNA that served as material.

From germline, CDR1 is LNHDA and CDR2 SQIVND (reference sequence). This CDR3 comprises 16 residues. Trimming at V came to 6 bases and at J to 4 bases, leaving 12 bases not matched to a gene. Authors' methods: For nucleated cells, counts were estimated from reference gene primer amplification. Measured with immunoSEQ multiplex PCR; TCRdb has only the in-frame clones, and not every one. Clone size and V and J calls were adopted from that table, with D and trimming inferred from the DNA. The sample contains roughly 100,000 clones, roughly 90% of which appear only once. The rearrangement uses TRBV19 and TRBJ2-1; TRBD2 agrees at 7 bases. This clonotype was sampled from a woman aged 55 to 70 with acute or convalescent COVID-19. The material sequenced was peripheral blood. This CDR3 is CASSRQLASNYNEQFF. CDR3 DNA: TGTGCCAGTAGCCGGCAACTAGCGAGTAATTACAATGAGCAGTTCTTC.